The clone carrying this T cell receptor (beta chain) was detected only a few times. The PCR employed 60 Vbeta primers together with 13 Jbeta primers. Sequenced by immunoSEQ multiplex PCR; TCRdb stores in-frame clones only, minus some. The sample contains 100,000 to 150,000 clones, around 9% of which appear only once. This record belongs to a study of cytomegalovirus exposure and HLA in healthy donors. Study at large: Prior work identified 95 million to 120 million unique TCR beta sequences in 190 million or so T cells.

Trimming cost V 2 bases and J 2 bases, with 7 bases left between them. The CDR3 spans 13 residues. Germline V gene lookup returns CDR1 SGHNT and CDR2 YYREEE (reference sequence). Each donor was healthy, and each was a bone marrow donor. Sequencing was done on a sample of PBMCs. V usage is TRBV5-4 and J usage is TRBJ2-5; D possibly corresponds to TRBD2 (6 bases). The TCR comes from a middle-aged woman in good health and CMV-seropositive. CDR3 sequence reads: CASSFGGQETQYF. The DNA for the CDR3 is TGTGCCAGCAGCTTCGGGGGACAAGAGACCCAGTACTTC.